Listed below are T cell receptor beta chains from one sample, sequenced in a study of blood T cells in healthy people across ages. One entry per CDR3 protein results from TCRdb running MiXCR on the 5' RACE reads. The repertoire holds 1.8 million or so distinct CDR3 sequences, with approximately 39% as singletons. The sample taken for sequencing was blood. These receptors originate from a human donor in good health. Both conserved end residues are part of each CDR3. D genes are given only for firm matches. Size is omitted from some rows. Given values are once, few, many or a class for expanded clones.

V,D,J,size,DNA,CDR3
TRBV6-2/TRBV6-3,NA,TRBJ2-3,NA,TGTGCCAGCAGTTACTCGGCACAGGGAGATACGCAGTATTTT,CASSYSAQGDTQYF
TRBV7-2,TRBD1,TRBJ1-4,few,TGTGCCAGCAGCTTAGACAGGGGGCGCGTTCGGAAACTGTTTTTT,CASSLDRGRVRKLFF
TRBV12-3/TRBV12-4,NA,TRBJ2-2,few,TGTGCCAGCAGTTTAGTCCAAGGGGGAATGAACACCGGGGAGCTGTTTTTT,CASSLVQGGMNTGELFF
TRBV3-1,NA,TRBJ2-7,NA,TGTGCCAGCAGCCCCGTCGCGGGGAACTGGGAGCAGTACTTC,CASSPVAGNWEQYF
TRBV25-1,NA,TRBJ2-1,few,TGTGCCAGCAGTACCCAGTTGGGGAATGAGCAGTTCTTC,CASSTQLGNEQFF
TRBV27,NA,TRBJ2-1,NA,TGTGCCAGCAGGTCCCCTCTCCCTAGCTCCTACAATGAGCAGTTCTTC,CASRSPLPSSYNEQFF
TRBV5-1,NA,TRBJ2-4,once,TGCGCCAGCAGCTTATCTGGGGGGCTGAGGGGCAAAAACATTCAGTACTTC,CASSLSGGLRGKNIQYF
TRBV5-1,NA,TRBJ2-3,NA,TGCGCCAGCAGCTTGGAAAATCCCACAAATACGCAGTATTTT,CASSLENPTNTQYF
TRBV6-1,NA,TRBJ2-1,NA,TGTGCCAGCACTTCACTAACAGGGAATGAGCAGTTCTTC,CASTSLTGNEQFF
TRBV5-1,TRBD2,TRBJ2-7,few,TGCGCCAGCAGCGTGAGGGTTAGCGGGGACCAAGCCTACGAGCAGTACTTC,CASSVRVSGDQAYEQYF
TRBV19,TRBD2,TRBJ2-1,NA,TGTGCCAGTAGTATAGGGACTAGCGGGGGCACCTCCTACAATGAGCAGTTCTTC,CASSIGTSGGTSYNEQFF
TRBV7-9,NA,TRBJ2-1,few,TGTGCCAGCAGCCAAATACTCTACGAGCAGTTCTTC,CASSQILYEQFF
TRBV12-3/TRBV12-4,NA,TRBJ2-1,few,TGTGCCAGCAGTTTATGGAGCAATGAGCAGTTCTTC,CASSLWSNEQFF
TRBV4-2,NA,TRBJ2-7,NA,TGTGCCAGCAGCCAAGACAGGGGTCCCTTCGAGCAGTACTTC,CASSQDRGPFEQYF
TRBV7-2,NA,TRBJ2-1,NA,TGTGCCAGCAGCCAGGGGCCCAATTACAATGAGCAGTTCTTC,CASSQGPNYNEQFF
TRBV7-2,TRBD2,TRBJ2-3,NA,TGTGCCAGCAGCTTAGTTCCTAGCGGGGGGGTAATTGCCAGTCGATATACGCAGTATTTT,CASSLVPSGGVIASRYTQYF
TRBV7-9,NA,TRBJ2-5,many,TGTGCCAGCAGCTTTGTAGCAGAGGAGACCCAGTACTTC,CASSFVAEETQYF
TRBV9,NA,TRBJ2-3,few,TGTGCCAGCAGCGCCCATGGAACAGATACGCAGTATTTT,CASSAHGTDTQYF
TRBV4-3,NA,TRBJ1-2,NA,TGCGCCAGCAGCCAAGGACCAGACAACTATGGCTACACCTTC,CASSQGPDNYGYTF
TRBV29-1,NA,TRBJ1-5,few,TGCAGCGCCTCGGGAGTCGGTAGCAATCAGCCCCAGCATTTT,CSASGVGSNQPQHF
TRBV9,NA,TRBJ2-2,NA,TGTGCCAGCAGAGGAGGTGGTGGCAATCAGAACACCGGGGAGCTGTTTTTT,CASRGGGGNQNTGELFF
TRBV2,NA,TRBJ1-2,few,TGTGCCAGCAGTGAACAGGGGATAGGCGATGGCTACACCTTC,CASSEQGIGDGYTF
TRBV20-1,NA,TRBJ2-3,few,TGCAGTGCTCAAGCGACAGTTATTACTAGCACAGATACGCAGTATTTT,CSAQATVITSTDTQYF
TRBV20-1,TRBD2,TRBJ2-5,NA,TGCAATGCTAGAGACCGGACTGCACTAGCGGGGGGGCGTACGACCCAGTACTTC,CNARDRTALAGGRTTQYF
TRBV12-3/TRBV12-4,TRBD1,TRBJ1-6,NA,TGTGCCAGCAGTTTCCGTCCGGGACAGGGAGGACGTAATTCACCCCTCCACTTT,CASSFRPGQGGRNSPLHF
TRBV28,TRBD2,TRBJ2-1,few,TGTGCCAGCAGCAACCGGGGGGGGCAGTTCTTC,CASSNRGGQFF
TRBV9,NA,TRBJ2-7,many,TGTGCCAGCAGCGACCCGGACAGAAACTACGAGCAGTACTTC,CASSDPDRNYEQYF
TRBV7-2,NA,TRBJ2-7,NA,TGTGCCAGCAGCTTATTGCCGGGGAATTACGAGCAGTACTTC,CASSLLPGNYEQYF
TRBV6-2/TRBV6-3,TRBD1,TRBJ2-7,NA,TGTGCCAGCACCGATATGACAGGGGGGTACTACGAGCAGTACTTC,CASTDMTGGYYEQYF
TRBV12-3/TRBV12-4,NA,TRBJ2-1,NA,TGTGCCAGTGACTTAGGGGGAGGTGAGCAGTTCTTC,CASDLGGGEQFF